These T cell receptor beta chains were read from a single sample in a study of OX40 agonist ivuxolimab in advanced cancers. Here immunoSEQ multiplex PCR was the method, and the copy in TCRdb shows in-frame clones only, minus some. The sample carries about 53,000 clones, 80% to 90% recorded once. The specimen was CD4+ or CD8+ T cells sorted from blood, collected in a trial of the OX40 agonist ivuxolimab. These receptor sequences come from an adult with an advanced solid tumor such as melanoma, head and neck, liver or kidney cancer. Both conserved end residues are part of each CDR3. D genes are given only for firm matches. Size is omitted from some rows. Given values are once, few, many or a class for expanded clones.

size	D	V	J	DNA	CDR3
.	.	TRBV19	TRBJ1-2	TGTGCCAGTAGTATTCCCAGGGAAGGGGATGGCTACACCTTC	CASSIPREGDGYTF
.	.	TRBV6-1	TRBJ1-5	TGTGCCAGCAGAACTAGCAATCAGCCCCAGCATTTT	CASRTSNQPQHF
.	TRBD1	TRBV28	TRBJ2-7	TGTGCCAGCAGACCTGGGGGACAGTCCTACGAGCAGTACTTC	CASRPGGQSYEQYF
.	TRBD1	TRBV5-1	TRBJ2-3	TGCGCCAGCAGTCCTGTCCGGGACAGGGGGTCCGATACGCAGTATTTT	CASSPVRDRGSDTQYF
.	.	TRBV6-5	TRBJ1-1	TGTGCCAGCAGTTGGGCGGGAATGAACACTGAAGCTTTCTTT	CASSWAGMNTEAFF
.	.	TRBV5-4	TRBJ2-5	TGTGCCAGCAGCAAGGGACAGACTAGCCGGGAGACCCAGTACTTC	CASSKGQTSRETQYF
.	.	TRBV18	TRBJ1-4	TGTGCCAGCTCACCGGCGGCCTCCCATGTGGCAACTAATGAAAAACTGTTTTTT	CASSPAASHVATNEKLFF
.	TRBD1	TRBV4-3	TRBJ2-5	TGCGCCAGCAGCCAGACCCCGACAGGGTTGGGGGAGACCCAGTACTTC	CASSQTPTGLGETQYF
.	.	TRBV12-5	TRBJ2-3	TGTGCTAGTGGTCCCAGACAAGAACTCACAGATACGCAGTATTTT	CASGPRQELTDTQYF
.	.	TRBV21-1	TRBJ1-6	TGTGCCAGCACAGAGGGACAGAAAAATTCACCCCTCCACTTT	CASTEGQKNSPLHF
.	TRBD2	TRBV29-1	TRBJ2-7	TGCAGCGTCCAGAGTAGCGGGGGACCGCTCTACGAGCAGTACTTC	CSVQSSGGPLYEQYF
few	.	TRBV7-8	TRBJ1-6	TGTGCCAGCAGCTTCGCCAATTCACCCCTCCACTTT	CASSFANSPLHF
.	.	TRBV5-6	TRBJ1-5	TGTGCCAGCAGCTTGTCCAGGGTGGGTCAGCCCCAGCATTTT	CASSLSRVGQPQHF
.	.	TRBV27	TRBJ1-1	TGTGCCAGCAGTGGGGCGACTGGGAAAGCTTTCTTT	CASSGATGKAFF
.	TRBD2	TRBV4-1	TRBJ2-3	TGCGCCAGCAGCCGCCTCGGACTAGCGGGAGGGTTGGATACGCAGTATTTT	CASSRLGLAGGLDTQYF
.	.	TRBV9	TRBJ1-3	TGTGCCAGCAGCGTAGAAGCCCTAGCAGGGAGGGTGGCGTTAGGAAACACCATATATTTT	CASSVEALAGRVALGNTIYF
.	TRBD1	TRBV6-5	TRBJ1-3	TGTGCCAGCAGTTACTCGACAGGGGGCTCTGGAAACACCATATATTTT	CASSYSTGGSGNTIYF
.	.	TRBV7-9	TRBJ1-2	TGTGCCAGCAGCTCACTCCAGGGCACCGGCTATGGCTACACCTTC	CASSSLQGTGYGYTF
once	.	TRBV27	TRBJ2-3	TGTGCCAGCAGTTTAGTTTTAGATACAGATACGCAGTATTTT	CASSLVLDTDTQYF
.	.	TRBV6-5	TRBJ2-5	TGTGCCAGCAGTTACGAAGGGCCGGAGACCCAGTACTTC	CASSYEGPETQYF
once	TRBD1	TRBV18	TRBJ2-1	TGTGCCAGCTCCCCCGACCGGGACAGGGAGCAGTTCTTC	CASSPDRDREQFF
once	.	TRBV30	TRBJ2-5	TGTGCCTGGACCCCGGGAGCGGAGACCCAGTACTTC	CAWTPGAETQYF